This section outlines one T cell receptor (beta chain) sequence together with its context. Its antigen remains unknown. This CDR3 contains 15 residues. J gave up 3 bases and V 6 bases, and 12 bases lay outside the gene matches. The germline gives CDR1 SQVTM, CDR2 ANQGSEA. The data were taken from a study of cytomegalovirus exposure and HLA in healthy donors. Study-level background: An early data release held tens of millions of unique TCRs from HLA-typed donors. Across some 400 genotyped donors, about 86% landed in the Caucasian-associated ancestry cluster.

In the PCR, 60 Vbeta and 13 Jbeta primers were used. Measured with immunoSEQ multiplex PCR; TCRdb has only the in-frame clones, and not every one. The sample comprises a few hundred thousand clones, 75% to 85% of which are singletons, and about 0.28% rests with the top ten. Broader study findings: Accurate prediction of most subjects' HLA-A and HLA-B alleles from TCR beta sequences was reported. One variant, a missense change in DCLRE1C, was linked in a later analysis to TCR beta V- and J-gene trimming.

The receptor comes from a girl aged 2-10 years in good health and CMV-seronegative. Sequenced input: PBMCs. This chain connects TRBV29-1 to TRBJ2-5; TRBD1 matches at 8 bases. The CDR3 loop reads CSVVGTGWGEETQYF. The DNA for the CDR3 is TGCAGCGTGGTAGGGACAGGTTGGGGGGAAGAGACCCAGTACTTC.